This is a list of T cell receptor beta chains from one sample in a study of T cell responses to AZD1222 COVID-19 vaccine. Some clones are missing from TCRdb's copy, which holds only in-frame ones; the method was immunoSEQ multiplex PCR. The sample lists about 120,000 clones, around 91% seen once, with about 4.1% in the top ten. The sequenced sample was peripheral blood, obtained on day 0 of MenACWY control vaccination. These receptors were obtained from an adult in good health. CDR3s include the opening cysteine and the closing phenylalanine or tryptophan. The D gene is left open where the match is weak. The size of a clone is reported for some rows only, either as once, few or many, or as a class for expanded clones.

J gene | D gene | clone size | V gene | CDR3 DNA | CDR3 protein
TRBJ2-3 | . | . | TRBV6-1 | TGTGCCAGCAGTGGGGTTGGACTCTTTAGCACAGATACGCAGTATTTT | CASSGVGLFSTDTQYF
TRBJ2-3 | TRBD2 | . | TRBV19 | TGTGCCAGTAGTATAGTCGGACTAGCGGGCACAGATACGCAGTATTTT | CASSIVGLAGTDTQYF
TRBJ2-1 | TRBD2 | few | TRBV12-3/TRBV12-4 | TGTGCCAGCAGTTTGGGTCGGACTAGTTTACAGTTCTTC | CASSLGRTSLQFF
TRBJ1-5 | TRBD1 | . | TRBV28 | TGTGCCAGCAGTTTACCCGGGACAGATATCTACAATCAGCCCCAGCATTTT | CASSLPGTDIYNQPQHF
TRBJ1-1 | . | . | TRBV18 | TGTGCCAGCTCACCTATGGGACAAGGAATGACTGAAGCTTTCTTT | CASSPMGQGMTEAFF
TRBJ1-2 | . | . | TRBV5-6 | TGTGCCAGCAGCCCCGGGGTCGGAACTAACTATGGCTACACCTTC | CASSPGVGTNYGYTF
TRBJ2-1 | . | . | TRBV30 | TGTGCCTGGAGTGTAGTGTCTCCAAACAATGAGCAGTTCTTC | CAWSVVSPNNEQFF
TRBJ1-1 | . | . | TRBV5-4 | TGTGCCAGCCTCTCTGGTAGGCCGGGGGGGAACACTGAAGCTTTCTTT | CASLSGRPGGNTEAFF
TRBJ2-1 | TRBD1 | . | TRBV7-2 | TGTGCCAGCAGCCCTCCTTGGGACAGGGAGCAGTTCTTC | CASSPPWDREQFF
TRBJ2-7 | . | . | TRBV27 | TGTGCCAGCAGTTTTCTCCGGGTCAACGCTCTAGCCGCAACGCCTCACGAGCAGTACTTC | CASSFLRVNALAATPHEQYF
TRBJ1-2 | TRBD1 | . | TRBV12-3/TRBV12-4 | TGTGCCAGCAGACGACAGGGAGGATTTGGCTACACCTTC | CASRRQGGFGYTF
TRBJ1-4 | . | . | TRBV2 | TGTGCCAGCAGTGGAGTAGGGTCGCTAAATGAAAAACTGTTTTTT | CASSGVGSLNEKLFF
TRBJ2-2 | TRBD2 | . | TRBV2 | TGTGCCAGCAGCGGCAGGTGGACTAGCACGAACACCGGGGAGCTGTTTTTT | CASSGRWTSTNTGELFF
TRBJ2-5 | . | . | TRBV18 | TGTGCCAGCTCACTTACGGGTTACAAGCCCGAGACCCAGTACTTC | CASSLTGYKPETQYF
TRBJ1-5 | . | . | TRBV5-5 | TGTGCCAGCAGCTTGGGGGACGGTTATCAGCCCCAGCATTTT | CASSLGDGYQPQHF
TRBJ2-3 | TRBD2 | . | TRBV4-1 | TGCGCCAGCAGCCAAGGACTAGCGGGGGGAGACACAGATACGCAGTATTTT | CASSQGLAGGDTDTQYF
TRBJ1-2 | . | once | TRBV28 | TGTGCCAGCAGTTTAGCCGGGAGTGGGGGCTACACCTTC | CASSLAGSGGYTF
TRBJ2-1 | . | . | TRBV5-6 | TGTGCCAGCAGCTGGGGTGAAAGCTCCTACAATGAGCAGTTCTTC | CASSWGESSYNEQFF
TRBJ1-2 | . | . | TRBV30 | TGTGCCTGGAGGGGAGGGGCGCACGGCTACACCTTC | CAWRGGAHGYTF
TRBJ2-3 | TRBD2 | . | TRBV19 | TGTGCCAGTAGTATTTGGGGGGGTACGCAGTATTTT | CASSIWGGTQYF
TRBJ2-2 | . | . | TRBV6-5 | TGTGCCAGCAGTCACCGGGACGGGAACACCGGGGAGCTGTTTTTT | CASSHRDGNTGELFF
TRBJ2-7 | . | . | TRBV7-9 | TGTGCCAGCAGCTTGGGACTTGGCTACGAGCAGTACTTC | CASSLGLGYEQYF
TRBJ1-1 | . | . | TRBV29-1 | TGCAGCGTTGTCGGCAGGGCGGCGAACACTGAAGCTTTCTTT | CSVVGRAANTEAFF
TRBJ1-2 | TRBD1 | . | TRBV19 | TGTGCCAGTAGTGAAGACAGGGGGCGGCGTGGCTACACCTTC | CASSEDRGRRGYTF
TRBJ2-7 | . | . | TRBV3-1/TRBV3-2 | TGTGCCAGCAGCCAATCATTTTTGGGCAGGGGCTTGCCCGAGCAGTACTTC | CASSQSFLGRGLPEQYF
TRBJ1-1 | . | . | TRBV18 | TGTGCCAGCTCACCACTGGGACGGCCGAACACTGAAGCTTTCTTT | CASSPLGRPNTEAFF
TRBJ1-2 | . | . | TRBV28 | TGTGCCAGCAGTTTTCTTGTGGGCTATGGCTACACCTTC | CASSFLVGYGYTF
TRBJ1-5 | . | once | TRBV19 | TGTGCCAGTAGTGCCAGGGGTTTCAATCAGCCCCAGCATTTT | CASSARGFNQPQHF
TRBJ1-5 | . | . | TRBV6-6 | TGTGCCAGCAGTTACCCCTCTATAGGAGGGAATCAGCCCCAGCATTTT | CASSYPSIGGNQPQHF
TRBJ1-1 | . | . | TRBV12-3/TRBV12-4 | TGTGCCAGCAGTTCCGGACTCCCCCGAGCTTTCTTT | CASSSGLPRAFF
TRBJ1-2 | TRBD1 | . | TRBV11-2 | TGTGCCAGCAGCTTAGTGAGACAGGGGAGCTATGGCTACACCTTC | CASSLVRQGSYGYTF
TRBJ2-3 | . | . | TRBV7-9 | TGTGCCAGCAGCTTAGCTATTAGTGGGGTCGATACGCAGTATTTT | CASSLAISGVDTQYF
TRBJ2-3 | . | . | TRBV2 | TGTGCCAGCAGTGACCTAGTTTTTTTACCAGATACGCAGTATTTT | CASSDLVFLPDTQYF
TRBJ1-6 | . | . | TRBV10-2 | TGCGCCAGCAGTGATCGTGGGGGGCCAAATTCACCCCTCCACTTT | CASSDRGGPNSPLHF